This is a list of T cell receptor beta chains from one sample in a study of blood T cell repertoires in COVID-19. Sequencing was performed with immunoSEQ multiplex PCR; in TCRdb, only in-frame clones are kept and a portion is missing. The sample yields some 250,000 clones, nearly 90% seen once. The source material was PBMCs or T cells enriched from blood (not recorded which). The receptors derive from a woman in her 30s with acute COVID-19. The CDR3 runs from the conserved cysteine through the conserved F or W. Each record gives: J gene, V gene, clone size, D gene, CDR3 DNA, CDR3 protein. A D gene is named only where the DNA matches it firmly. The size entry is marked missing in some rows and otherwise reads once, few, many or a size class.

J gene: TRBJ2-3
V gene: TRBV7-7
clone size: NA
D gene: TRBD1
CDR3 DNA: TGTGCCAGCAGCTCTATTCAGGGGGCAACAGATACGCAGTATTTT
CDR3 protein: CASSSIQGATDTQYF

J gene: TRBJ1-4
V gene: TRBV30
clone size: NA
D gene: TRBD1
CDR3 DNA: TGTGCCTGGAGTGGGGACAGGGATGACAAACTGTTTTTT
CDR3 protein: CAWSGDRDDKLFF

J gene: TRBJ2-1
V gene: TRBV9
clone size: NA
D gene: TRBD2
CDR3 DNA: TGTGCCAGCAGCCCCGCCGGGAGGGCTAGCGGGGGTGACAATGAGCAGTTCTTC
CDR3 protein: CASSPAGRASGGDNEQFF

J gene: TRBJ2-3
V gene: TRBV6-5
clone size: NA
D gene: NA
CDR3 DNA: TGTGCCAGCAGTTACAGGGGCCCCACAGATACGCAGTATTTT
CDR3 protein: CASSYRGPTDTQYF

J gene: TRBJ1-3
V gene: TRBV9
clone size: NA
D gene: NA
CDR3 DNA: TGTGCCAGCAGCGCCGAACACTCTGGAAACACCATATATTTT
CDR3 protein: CASSAEHSGNTIYF

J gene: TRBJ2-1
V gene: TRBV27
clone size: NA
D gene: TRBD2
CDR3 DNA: TGTGCCAGCACTGTACTAGCGGGGGGCCTCTCCTACAATGAGCAGTTCTTC
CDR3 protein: CASTVLAGGLSYNEQFF

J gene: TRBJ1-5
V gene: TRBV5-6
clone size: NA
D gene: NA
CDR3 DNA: TGTGCCAGCAGCTTGGATTCAGGGGGCAATCAGCCCCAGCATTTT
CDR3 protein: CASSLDSGGNQPQHF

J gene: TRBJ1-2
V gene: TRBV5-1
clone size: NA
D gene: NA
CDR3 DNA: TGCGCCAGCAGCCCTGGACAGAGTTATGGCTACACCTTC
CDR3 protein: CASSPGQSYGYTF

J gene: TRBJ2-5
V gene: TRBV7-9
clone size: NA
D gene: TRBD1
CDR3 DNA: TGTGCCAGCAGCTTAACAGGGGGCTGGGAGACCCAGTACTTC
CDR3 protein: CASSLTGGWETQYF

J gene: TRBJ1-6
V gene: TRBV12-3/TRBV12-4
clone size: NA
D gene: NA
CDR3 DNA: TGTGCCAGCAAACAGAATAATTCACCCCTCCACTTT
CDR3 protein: CASKQNNSPLHF

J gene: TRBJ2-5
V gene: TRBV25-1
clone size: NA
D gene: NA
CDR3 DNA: TGTGCCAGCAGTCAAGGGGGTCGGGCGGGTTGGCAAGAGACCCAGTACTTC
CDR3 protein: CASSQGGRAGWQETQYF

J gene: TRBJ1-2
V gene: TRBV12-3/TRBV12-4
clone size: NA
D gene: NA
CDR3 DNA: TGTGCCACCGGCGGTGTGATGTATGGCTACACCTTC
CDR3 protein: CATGGVMYGYTF

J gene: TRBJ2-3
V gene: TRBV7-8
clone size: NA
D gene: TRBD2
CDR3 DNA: TGTGCCAGCAGCTCTGCCGGACTAGCGGGGGGGCCGGCAGATACGCAGTATTTT
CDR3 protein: CASSSAGLAGGPADTQYF

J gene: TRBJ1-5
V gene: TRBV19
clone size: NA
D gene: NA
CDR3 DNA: TGTGCCAGTAGTATAGTAGGGGCGTACATGAGCAATCAGCCCCAGCATTTT
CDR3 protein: CASSIVGAYMSNQPQHF

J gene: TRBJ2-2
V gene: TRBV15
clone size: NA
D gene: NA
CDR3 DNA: TGTGCCACCAGCAGAGAGGCAGGGGACACCGGGGAGCTGTTTTTT
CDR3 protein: CATSREAGDTGELFF

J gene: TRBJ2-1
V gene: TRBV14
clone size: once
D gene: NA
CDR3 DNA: TGTGCCAGCAGCCAGTGGGGAGGGGGCTACAATGAGCAGTTCTTC
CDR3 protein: CASSQWGGGYNEQFF

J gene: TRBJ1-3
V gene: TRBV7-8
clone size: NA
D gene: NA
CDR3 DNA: TGTGCCAGCAGCTCCGGAGGGGGGGCGGCTGGAAACACCATATATTTT
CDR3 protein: CASSSGGGAAGNTIYF

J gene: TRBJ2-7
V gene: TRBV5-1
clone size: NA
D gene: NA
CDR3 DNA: TGCGCCAGCAGCGCCGGAACAGGAGTAGGCGAGCAGTACTTC
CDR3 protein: CASSAGTGVGEQYF

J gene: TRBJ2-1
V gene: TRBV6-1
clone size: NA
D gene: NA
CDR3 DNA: TGTGCCAGCAGTGAAGTTCGGGGTGTTGGGAGTGAGCAGTTCTTC
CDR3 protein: CASSEVRGVGSEQFF

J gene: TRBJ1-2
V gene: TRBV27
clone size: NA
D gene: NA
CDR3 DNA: TGTGCCAGCAGTTTGGGGGGGCTATATGGCTACACCTTC
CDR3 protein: CASSLGGLYGYTF

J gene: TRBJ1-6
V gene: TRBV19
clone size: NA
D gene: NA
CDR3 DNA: TGTGCCAGTATCAGCAAAGGGGGTTATAATTCACCCCTCCACTTT
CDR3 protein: CASISKGGYNSPLHF

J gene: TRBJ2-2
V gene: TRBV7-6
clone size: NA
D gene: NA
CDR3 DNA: TGTGCCAGCAGCTTCCCAGGGAAGGGTACCGGGGAGCTGTTTTTT
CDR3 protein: CASSFPGKGTGELFF

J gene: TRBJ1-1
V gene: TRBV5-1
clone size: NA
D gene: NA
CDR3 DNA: TGCGCCAGCGCGGGAACACGGAACACTGAAGCTTTCTTT
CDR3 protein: CASAGTRNTEAFF

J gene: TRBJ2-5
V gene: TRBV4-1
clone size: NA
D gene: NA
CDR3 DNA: TGCGCCAGCAGCCAAGGGGGCAGGGTAGGGGAGACCCAGTACTTC
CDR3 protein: CASSQGGRVGETQYF

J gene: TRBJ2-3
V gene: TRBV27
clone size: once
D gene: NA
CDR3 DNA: TGTGCCAGCAGTGCCCTAGCGATAACCACAGATACGCAGTATTTT
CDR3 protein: CASSALAITTDTQYF

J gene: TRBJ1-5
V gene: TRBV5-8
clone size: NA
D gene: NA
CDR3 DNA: TGTGCCAGCAGCTTGGTTTCAGGGCTGCAGCCCCAGCATTTT
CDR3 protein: CASSLVSGLQPQHF

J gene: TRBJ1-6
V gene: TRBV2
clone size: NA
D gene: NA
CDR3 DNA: TGTGCCAGCAGCACGACAGGTCTCGGTTCACCCCTCCACTTT
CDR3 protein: CASSTTGLGSPLHF

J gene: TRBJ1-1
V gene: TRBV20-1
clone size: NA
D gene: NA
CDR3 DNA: TGCAGTGCTTCGAGGAACACTGAAGCTTTCTTT
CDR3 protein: CSASRNTEAFF

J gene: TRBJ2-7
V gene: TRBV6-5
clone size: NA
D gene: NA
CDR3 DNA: TGTGCCAGCAGTTACGTCCGGGGATCCTACGAGCAGTACTTC
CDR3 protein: CASSYVRGSYEQYF

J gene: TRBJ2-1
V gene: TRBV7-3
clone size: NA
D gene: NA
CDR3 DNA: TGTGCCAGCAGCTTGGCCCCACGGGGTGAGCAGTTCTTC
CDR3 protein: CASSLAPRGEQFF

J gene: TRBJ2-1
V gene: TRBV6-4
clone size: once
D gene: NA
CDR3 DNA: TGTGCCAGCAGTGACGGGCGGGGAGGTGGGAATGAGCAGTTCTTC
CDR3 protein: CASSDGRGGGNEQFF

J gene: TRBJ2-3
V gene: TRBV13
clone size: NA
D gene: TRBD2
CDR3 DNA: TGTGCCAGCAGCTCGGGGGGGCGAGTCACAGATACGCAGTATTTT
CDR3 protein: CASSSGGRVTDTQYF

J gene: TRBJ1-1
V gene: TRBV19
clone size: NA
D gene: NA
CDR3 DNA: TGTGCCAGTAGTATAAAATTCGGGGCTGAAGCTTTCTTT
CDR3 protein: CASSIKFGAEAFF

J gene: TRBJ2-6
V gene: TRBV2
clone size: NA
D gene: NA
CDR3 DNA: TGTGCCAGCAGTGAACAGGGCAGGTCGCCTGGGGCCAACGTCCTGACTTTC
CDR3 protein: CASSEQGRSPGANVLTF

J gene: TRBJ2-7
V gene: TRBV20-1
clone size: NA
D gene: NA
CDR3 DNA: TGCAGCCCTCTCCGGGGGGCCGAGCAGTACTTC
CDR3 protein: CSPLRGAEQYF

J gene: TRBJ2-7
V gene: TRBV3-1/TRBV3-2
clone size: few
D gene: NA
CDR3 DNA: TGTGCCAGCAGCCCCCGGGGAGGGGGGTCCTCCTACGAGCAGTACTTC
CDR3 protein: CASSPRGGGSSYEQYF

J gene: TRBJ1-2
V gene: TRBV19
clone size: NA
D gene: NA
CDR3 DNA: TGTGCCAGAACAGACGGCTACACCTTC
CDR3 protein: CARTDGYTF

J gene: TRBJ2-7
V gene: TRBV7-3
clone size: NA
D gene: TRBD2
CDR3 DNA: TGTGCCAGCAGCCCCAGCGGGGGGGCCTACGAGCAGTACTTC
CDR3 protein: CASSPSGGAYEQYF

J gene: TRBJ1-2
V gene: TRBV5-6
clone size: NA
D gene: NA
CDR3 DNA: TGTGCCAGCAGCTCGCTAGGGATACAGGGTGGCTACACCTTC
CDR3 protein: CASSSLGIQGGYTF

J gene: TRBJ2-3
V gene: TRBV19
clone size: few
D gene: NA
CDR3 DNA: TGTGCCAGTGGACTACTTACCACAGATACGCAGTATTTT
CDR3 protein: CASGLLTTDTQYF

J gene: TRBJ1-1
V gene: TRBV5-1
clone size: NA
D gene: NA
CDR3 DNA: TGCGCCAGCAGCCAGCGGGGCGAGAATGAAGCTTTCTTT
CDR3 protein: CASSQRGENEAFF

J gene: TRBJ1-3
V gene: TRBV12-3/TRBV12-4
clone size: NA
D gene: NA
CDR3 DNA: TGTGCCAGCAACGCGGCAAACACCATATATTTT
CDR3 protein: CASNAANTIYF

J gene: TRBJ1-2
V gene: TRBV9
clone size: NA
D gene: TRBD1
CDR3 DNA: TGTGCCAGCAGCGGTGGGACAGGGAATAACTATGGCTACACCTTC
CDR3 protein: CASSGGTGNNYGYTF

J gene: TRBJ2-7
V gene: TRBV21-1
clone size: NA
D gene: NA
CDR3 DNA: TGTGCCAGCAGCAAAGTGGTGGCAGGGTCCCCCTACGAGCAGTACTTC
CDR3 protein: CASSKVVAGSPYEQYF

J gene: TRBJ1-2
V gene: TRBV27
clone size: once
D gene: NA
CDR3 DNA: TGTGCCAGCAGGGATTCCGGTACAGGCGGAGGCTACACCTTC
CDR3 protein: CASRDSGTGGGYTF